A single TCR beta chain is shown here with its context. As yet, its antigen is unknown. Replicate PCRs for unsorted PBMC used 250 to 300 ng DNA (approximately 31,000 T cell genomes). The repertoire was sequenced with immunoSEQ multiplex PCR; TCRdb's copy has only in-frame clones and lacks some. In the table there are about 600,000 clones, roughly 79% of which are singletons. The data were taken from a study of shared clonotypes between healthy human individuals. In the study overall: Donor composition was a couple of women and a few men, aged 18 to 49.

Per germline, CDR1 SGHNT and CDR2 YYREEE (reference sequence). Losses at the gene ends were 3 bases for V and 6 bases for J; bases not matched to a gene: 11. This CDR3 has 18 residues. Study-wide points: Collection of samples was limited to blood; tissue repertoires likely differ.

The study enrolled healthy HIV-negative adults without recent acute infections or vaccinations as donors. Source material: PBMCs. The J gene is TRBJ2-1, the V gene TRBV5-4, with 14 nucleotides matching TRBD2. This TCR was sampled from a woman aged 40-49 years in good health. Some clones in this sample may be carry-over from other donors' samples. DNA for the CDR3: TGTGCCAGCAGCTCTCTAAAATCAGGACTAGCGGGAGGCAATGAGCAGTTCTTC. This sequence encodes CASSSLKSGLAGGNEQFF.